The 2 T cell receptor beta chains reported below all come from one sample, sequenced in a study of long-term antiretroviral therapy in people with HIV. An immunoSEQ assay, version v3.0, was performed at survey level. Assay: immunoSEQ multiplex PCR; the TCRdb copy retains only in-frame clones and omits some. The sample contains about 27,000 clones, nearly 85% of which appear only once. The specimen comprised unsorted PBMCs, sampled 0.8 years before starting antiretroviral therapy. All receptors derive from a man aged 18 to 30 with HIV.

This sequence joins TRBV2 and TRBJ2-3; weak D call: TRBD2 (6 bases). Germline V gives CDR1 SNHLY, CDR2 FYNNEI. The CDR3 extends over 11 amino acids. V was clipped by 7 bases and J by 6 bases, with 8 bases between them. CDR3 nucleotide sequence: TGTGCCAGCACCCGGGGGGATACGCAGTATTTT. This codes for CASTRGDTQYF.

The chain joins TRBV9 to TRBJ2-2; perhaps TRBD2 as D (6 bases). Germline V gene data show CDR1 as SGDLS and CDR2 as YYNGEE. The CDR3 consists of 17 residues. V dropped 4 bases and J dropped 4 bases, with 20 bases sitting between them. Here the CDR3 reads CASSPLPGVQSTGELFF. The CDR3 DNA follows: TGTGCCAGCAGCCCTCTACCGGGAGTCCAAAGCACCGGGGAGCTGTTTTTT.